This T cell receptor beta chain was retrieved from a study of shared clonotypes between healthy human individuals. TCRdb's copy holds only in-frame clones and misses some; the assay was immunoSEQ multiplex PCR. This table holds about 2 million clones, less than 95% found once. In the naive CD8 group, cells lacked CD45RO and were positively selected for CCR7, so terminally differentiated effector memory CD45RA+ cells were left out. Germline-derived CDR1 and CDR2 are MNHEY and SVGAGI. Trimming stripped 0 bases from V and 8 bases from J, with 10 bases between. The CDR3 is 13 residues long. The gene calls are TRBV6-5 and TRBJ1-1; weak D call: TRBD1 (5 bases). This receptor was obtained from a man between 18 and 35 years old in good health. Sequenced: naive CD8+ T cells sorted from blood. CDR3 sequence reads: CASSYSDGGEAFF. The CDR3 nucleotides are TGTGCCAGCAGTTACTCGGATGGGGGAGAAGCTTTCTTT.